Listed here is a single T cell receptor beta chain. This entry belongs to a study of blood T cell repertoires in COVID-19. Authors' data handling: Cell counts per sample came from amplifying reference gene primers. Clones were sequenced by immunoSEQ multiplex PCR, and TCRdb holds only the in-frame ones, with some missing. V and J calls and clone size are given by that table; D and trimming were obtained from the DNA. The sample shows roughly 140,000 clones, 82% of them seen only once. The TCR comes from a woman of 80 years or more with acute or convalescent COVID-19. Sequencing input: peripheral blood.

The CDR3 sequence is CASSLTSSGNSYNEQFF. For the CDR3, the DNA is TGCGCCAGCAGCTTGACGTCTAGCGGGAACTCCTACAATGAGCAGTTCTTC. The genes are TRBV5-1 and TRBJ2-1, with 9 nucleotides matching TRBD2. Germline CDR1 and CDR2: SGHRS and YFSETQ. The CDR3 runs to 17 residues. Trimming at V came to 1 base and at J to 0 bases, leaving 5 bases not matched to a gene. Full variable domain (remainder filled in from reference TRBV5-1 and TRBJ2-1): KAGVTQTPRYLIKTRGQQVTLSCSPISGHRSVSWYQQTPGQGLQFLFEYFSETQRNKGNFPGRFSGRQFSNSRSEMNVSTLELGDSALYLCASSLTSSGNSYNEQFFGPGTRLTVL.